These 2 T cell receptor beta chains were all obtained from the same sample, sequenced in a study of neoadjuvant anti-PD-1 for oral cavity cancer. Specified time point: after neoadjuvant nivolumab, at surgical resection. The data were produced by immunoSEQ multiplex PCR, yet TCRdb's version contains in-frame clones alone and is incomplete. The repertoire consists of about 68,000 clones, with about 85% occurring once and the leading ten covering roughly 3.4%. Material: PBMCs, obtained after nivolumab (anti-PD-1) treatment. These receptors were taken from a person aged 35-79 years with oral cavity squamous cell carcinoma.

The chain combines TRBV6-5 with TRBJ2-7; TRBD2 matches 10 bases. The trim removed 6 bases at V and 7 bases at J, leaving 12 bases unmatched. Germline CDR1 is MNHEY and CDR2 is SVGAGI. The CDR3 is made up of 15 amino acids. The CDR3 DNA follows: TGTGCCAGCAGCCGTCTAGCGGGAGTAGGTGGGGAGCAGTACTTC. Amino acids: CASSRLAGVGGEQYF.

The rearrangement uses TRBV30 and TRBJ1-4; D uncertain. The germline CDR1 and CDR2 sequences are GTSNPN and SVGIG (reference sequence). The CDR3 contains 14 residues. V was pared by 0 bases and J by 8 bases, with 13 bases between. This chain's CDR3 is CAWSVGPAGEKLFF. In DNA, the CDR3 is TGTGCCTGGAGTGTCGGACCGGCGGGGGAAAAACTGTTTTTT.